A selection of T cell receptor beta chains follows, all from one sample in a study of T-cell memory formation after mild COVID-19. TCRdb called the 5' RACE reads again in MiXCR, with one record for every CDR3 protein. The sample shows roughly 620,000 distinct CDR3 sequences, roughly 17% of them seen only once. Specimen: PBMCs or a T cell subset sorted from them (not recorded which). The receptors here all came from an adult woman who had mild COVID-19 (a few samples of this study predate the infection). Cell type and time point are not known. Each CDR3 is given with its conserved first and last residue. A D gene is named only where the DNA matches it firmly. The size entry is marked missing in some rows and otherwise reads once, few, many or a size class.

D	V	J	size	length	DNA	CDR3
TRBD1	TRBV9	TRBJ2-1	NA	15	TGTGCCAGCACCGGGTCCGGGACAGTTCACAATGAGCAGTTCTTC	CASTGSGTVHNEQFF
TRBD1	TRBV20-1	TRBJ2-7	NA	15	TGCAGTGCTAGAAGCCCCGGGACAGGGGTTTACGAGCAGTACTTC	CSARSPGTGVYEQYF
TRBD1	TRBV12-3/TRBV12-4	TRBJ1-5	few	16	TGTGCCAGCAGCCAATTAGGACAGGGCGGCAATCAGCCCCAGCATTTT	CASSQLGQGGNQPQHF
TRBD2	TRBV7-6	TRBJ2-1	once	16	TGTGCCAGCAGCAGGCGGACTAGCGGGGGGGCGGATGAGCAGTTCTTC	CASSRRTSGGADEQFF
NA	TRBV20-1	TRBJ2-6	many	13	TGCAGTGGTAGGGGCTCAGGGGCCAACGTCCTGACTTTC	CSGRGSGANVLTF
TRBD2	TRBV20-1	TRBJ2-5	few	14	TGCAGTGCGCCCACCAGCGGGAGAGCCGAGACCCAGTACTTC	CSAPTSGRAETQYF
NA	TRBV4-1	TRBJ1-2	few	13	TGCGCCAGCAGTTCCGACCTTCGGGATGGCTACACCTTC	CASSSDLRDGYTF
NA	TRBV7-8	TRBJ1-1	NA	14	TGTGCCAGCAGCCCTCAGCCGCGGAACACTGAAGCTTTCTTT	CASSPQPRNTEAFF
TRBD2	TRBV20-1	TRBJ2-3	few	18	TGCAGTGCTAGAGGCCCGGGACTAGCGGGAAGTGGGGCAGATACGCAGTATTTT	CSARGPGLAGSGADTQYF
TRBD1	TRBV7-8	TRBJ2-5	NA	15	TGTGCCAGCAGCTTCTACGGACAGGGCCACGACCATGGGTACTTC	CASSFYGQGHDHGYF
NA	TRBV5-6	TRBJ1-1	NA	18	TGTGCCAGCAGCTTATTTTCCGGGGGCGCCGGGCCCAACACTGAAGCTTTCTTT	CASSLFSGGAGPNTEAFF
TRBD2	TRBV5-1	TRBJ2-3	NA	16	TGCGCCAGCAGCTCCGGACTAGCGGGGGACACAGATACGCAGTATTTT	CASSSGLAGDTDTQYF
NA	TRBV12-3/TRBV12-4	TRBJ1-2	few	12	TGTGCCAGCAGTTTTGAGGGGAATGGCTACACCTTC	CASSFEGNGYTF
NA	TRBV29-1	TRBJ2-1	few	13	TGCAGCGTTAATGACCTGATCTACAATGAGCAGTTCTTC	CSVNDLIYNEQFF
TRBD1	TRBV4-3	TRBJ2-7	few	15	TGCGCCAGCAGCCGTTACGGAGGGACAGGCTACGAGCAGTACTTC	CASSRYGGTGYEQYF